This TCR beta chain was recovered during a study of STAT3 mutations in large granular lymphocyte leukemia. Sequencing was performed with immunoSEQ multiplex PCR; in TCRdb, only in-frame clones are kept and a portion is missing. The data show 9,500 to 15,000 clones, with 60% to 85% seen just once and 40% to 55% held by the top ten. General study points: Sampling intervals varied between patients and samples. TCR clonotype switching after therapy occurred in about 35% of the 18 patients. Clonal expansion was inferred from other time points because no sample existed at each clone's first appearance. At least one immunodominant TCR beta clonotype appeared in every T-cell large granular lymphocyte leukemia patient.

Deletions cut 5 bases from V and 7 bases from J, with 14 bases between. CDR3 size: 14 residues. Germline CDR1 SEHNR, CDR2 FQNEAQ (reference sequence). This clone was counted between two and nine times. Its antigen is as yet unknown. The sequenced sample was peripheral blood mononuclear cells. The sequence was obtained from a man aged 55 to 70 with T-cell large granular lymphocyte leukemia. Some clones in this sample may be carry-over from other donors' samples. The chain recombines TRBV7-9 with TRBJ1-4; perhaps TRBD1 as D (5 bases). Here the CDR3 reads CASSRRGALEKLFF. Here the CDR3 DNA reads TGTGCCAGCAGCCGCCGCGGGGCGCTTGAAAAACTGTTTTTT.